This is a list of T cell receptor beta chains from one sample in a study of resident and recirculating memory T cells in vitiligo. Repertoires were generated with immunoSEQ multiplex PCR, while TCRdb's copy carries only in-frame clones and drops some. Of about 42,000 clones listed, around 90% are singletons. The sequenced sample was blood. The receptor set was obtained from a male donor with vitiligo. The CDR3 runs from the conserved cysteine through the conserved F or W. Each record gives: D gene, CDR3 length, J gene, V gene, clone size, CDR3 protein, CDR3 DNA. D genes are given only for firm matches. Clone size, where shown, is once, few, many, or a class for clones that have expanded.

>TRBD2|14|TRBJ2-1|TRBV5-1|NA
CASRTSGEHNEQFF
TGCGCCAGCAGGACTAGCGGGGAGCACAATGAGCAGTTCTTC
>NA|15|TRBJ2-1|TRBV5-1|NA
CASSFGAGAYNEQFF
TGCGCCAGCAGCTTTGGGGCGGGGGCGTACAATGAGCAGTTCTTC
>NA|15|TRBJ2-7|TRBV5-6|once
CASSAGPTVAYEQYF
TGTGCCAGCAGCGCCGGTCCGACAGTAGCCTACGAGCAGTACTTC
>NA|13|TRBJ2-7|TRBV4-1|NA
CASSHGGSYEQYF
TGCGCCAGCAGCCATGGGGGGTCATACGAGCAGTACTTC
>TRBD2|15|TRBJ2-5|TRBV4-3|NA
CASSQLAGGPETQYF
TGCGCCAGCAGCCAGCTAGCGGGGGGGCCGGAGACCCAGTACTTC
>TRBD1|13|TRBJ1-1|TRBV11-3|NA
CASSLGTGTEAFF
TGTGCCAGCAGCTTAGGGACAGGCACTGAAGCTTTCTTT
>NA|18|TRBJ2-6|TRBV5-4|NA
CASSLVLGQFSGANVLTF
TGTGCCAGCAGCTTGGTTCTTGGACAGTTCTCTGGGGCCAACGTCCTGACTTTC
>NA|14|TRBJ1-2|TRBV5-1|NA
CASSLVGSRNGYTF
TGCGCCAGCAGCCTGGTGGGCTCTCGGAATGGCTACACCTTC
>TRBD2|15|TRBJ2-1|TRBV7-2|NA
CASSLSRGGLNEQFF
TGTGCCAGCAGCTTGTCGCGGGGGGGCCTCAATGAGCAGTTCTTC
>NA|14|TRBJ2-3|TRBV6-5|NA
CASSYRDGRDTQYF
TGTGCCAGCAGCTACAGGGACGGGAGAGATACGCAGTATTTT
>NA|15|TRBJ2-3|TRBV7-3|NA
CASSLRGGSTDTQYF
TGTGCCAGCAGCTTAAGAGGGGGATCCACAGATACGCAGTATTTT